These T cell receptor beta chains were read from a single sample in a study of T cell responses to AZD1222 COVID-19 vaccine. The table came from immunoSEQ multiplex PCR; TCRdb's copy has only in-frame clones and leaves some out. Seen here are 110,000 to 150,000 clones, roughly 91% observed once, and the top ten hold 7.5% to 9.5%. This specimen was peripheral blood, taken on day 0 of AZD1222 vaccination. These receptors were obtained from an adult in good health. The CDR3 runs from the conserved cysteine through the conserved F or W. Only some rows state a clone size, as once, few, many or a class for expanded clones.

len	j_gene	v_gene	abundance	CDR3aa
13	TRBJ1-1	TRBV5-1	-	CASRGTGKTEAFF
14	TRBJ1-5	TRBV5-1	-	CASSPGRGDQPQHF
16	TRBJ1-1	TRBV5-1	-	CASSLEGRWMNTEAFF
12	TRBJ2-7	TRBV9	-	CASSVGRDEQYF
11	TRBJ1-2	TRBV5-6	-	CASTGGAGYTF
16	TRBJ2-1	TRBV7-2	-	CASSLMGQGLYNEQFF
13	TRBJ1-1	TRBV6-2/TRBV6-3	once	CASSYVRRTEAFF
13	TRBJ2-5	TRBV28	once	CASSFPREETQYF
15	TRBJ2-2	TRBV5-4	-	CASSPGQANTGELFF
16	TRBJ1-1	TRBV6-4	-	CASRNTGGGMNTEAFF
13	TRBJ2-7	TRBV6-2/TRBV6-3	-	CASSFRQSYEQYF
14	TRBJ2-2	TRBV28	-	CASSLYRATGELFF
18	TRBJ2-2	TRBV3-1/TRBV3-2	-	CASSQERGGRVYTGELFF
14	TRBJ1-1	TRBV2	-	CASSESSSNTEAFF
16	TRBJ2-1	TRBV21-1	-	CASSKNRESSYNEQFF
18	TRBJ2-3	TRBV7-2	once	CASSTRSWSYRDPDTQYF
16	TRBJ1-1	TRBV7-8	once	CASSFVSGTGRAEAFF
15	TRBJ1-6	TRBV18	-	CASSIGQDQPMSLHF
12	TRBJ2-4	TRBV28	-	CASGTLGDIQYF
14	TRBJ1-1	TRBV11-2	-	CASSLARGNTEAFF
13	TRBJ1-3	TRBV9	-	CASSVGPDHTIYF
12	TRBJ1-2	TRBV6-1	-	CASSERRYGYTF
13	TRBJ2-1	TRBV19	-	CASKGAGWHEQFF
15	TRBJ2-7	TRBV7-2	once	CASSYSTGPPYEQYF
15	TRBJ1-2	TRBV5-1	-	CASSSDPGQGHGYTF
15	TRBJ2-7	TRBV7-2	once	CASSLARNPTYEQYF
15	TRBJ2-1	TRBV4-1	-	CASSPYRQGGNEQFF
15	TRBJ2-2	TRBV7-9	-	CASSLLGSNTGELFF
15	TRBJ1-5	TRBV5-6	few	CASSLLGAGAQPQHF
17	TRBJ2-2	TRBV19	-	CASSINTAGTYTGELFF
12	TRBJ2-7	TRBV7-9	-	CASSTRPYEQYF
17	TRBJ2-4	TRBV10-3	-	CAISDSGRVGTKNIQYF
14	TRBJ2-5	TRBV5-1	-	CASSGGRSQETQYF
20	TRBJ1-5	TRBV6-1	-	CASSETTKIPKHPRDQPQHF
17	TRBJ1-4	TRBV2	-	CASSEVKGAVLGEKLFF
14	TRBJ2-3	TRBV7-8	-	CASSFTPSTDTQYF
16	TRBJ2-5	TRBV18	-	CASSPLRTSGEETQYF
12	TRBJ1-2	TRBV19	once	CASNGPTYGYTF
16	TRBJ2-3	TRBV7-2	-	CASSSGGRGGTDTQYF
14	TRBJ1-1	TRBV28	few	CASSPQQGFTEAFF
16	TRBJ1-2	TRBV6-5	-	CASSYERGPANYGYTF
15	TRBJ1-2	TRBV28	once	CASSSSTGGKAGYTF
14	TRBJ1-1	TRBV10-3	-	CAIRDRGLNTEAFF
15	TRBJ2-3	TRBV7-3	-	CASSPSGGALDTQYF
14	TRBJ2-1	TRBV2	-	CASSTTYTTFEQFF
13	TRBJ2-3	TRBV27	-	CASRIPATDTQYF
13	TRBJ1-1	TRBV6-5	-	CASSDTLNTEAFF
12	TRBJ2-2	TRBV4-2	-	CASSQVGGELFF
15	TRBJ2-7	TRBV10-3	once	CAISKANTDVYEQYF
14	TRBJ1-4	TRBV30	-	CAWSAGQRHEKLFF
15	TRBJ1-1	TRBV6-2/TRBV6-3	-	CASSYRPGVNTEAFF
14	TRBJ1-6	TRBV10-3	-	CAIRDSSYNSPLHF
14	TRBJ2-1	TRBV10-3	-	CAISEGQGDNEQFF
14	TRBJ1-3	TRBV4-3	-	CASSQESSGNTIYF
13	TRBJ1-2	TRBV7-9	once	CASSLAGAYGYTF
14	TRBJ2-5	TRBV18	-	CASSLQDQFGTQYF
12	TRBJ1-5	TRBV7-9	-	CASSDGVRPQHF
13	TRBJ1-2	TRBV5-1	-	CASTSGANYGYTF